These T cell receptor beta chains were read from a single sample in a study of shared clonotypes between healthy human individuals. The data were produced by immunoSEQ multiplex PCR, yet TCRdb's version contains in-frame clones alone and is incomplete. The sample records around 2,000,000 clones, 93% being singletons. Sequencing was carried out using naive CD8+ T cells from PBMCs. The origin of the receptors is a man aged 18 to 30 in good health. Some clones in this sample may be carry-over from other donors' samples. Both conserved end residues are part of each CDR3. A D gene is named only where the DNA matches it firmly. Some rows have no size entry. The others give once, few or many, or a class for an expanded clone.

clone_size d_call j_call v_call cdr3_nt cdr3_aa
. TRBD1 TRBJ2-7 TRBV7-6 TGTGCCAGCAGCTGGGACAGGGCCTCCTACGAGCAGTACTTC CASSWDRASYEQYF
once . TRBJ2-2 TRBV7-8 TGTGCCAGCAGCTTGGTAGGCGCGGCCGGGGAGCTGTTTTTT CASSLVGAAGELFF
. TRBD2 TRBJ2-1 TRBV27 TGTGCCAGCAGTTTAACTAGCGGGAGCAATGAGCAGTTCTTC CASSLTSGSNEQFF
. TRBD1 TRBJ2-1 TRBV4-3 TGCGCCAGCAGCCAAAAAAGGGGGGGACAGGGGGCGATCAGCTCCTACAATGAGCAGTTCTTC CASSQKRGGQGAISSYNEQFF
. TRBD1 TRBJ2-1 TRBV28 TGTGCCAGCAGTTTATGGGGACAGAGCTCCTACAATGAGCAGTTCTTC CASSLWGQSSYNEQFF
. TRBD2 TRBJ2-2 TRBV10-3 TGTGCCACTCTGGGGACTAGCGGGAGGAACACCGGGGAGCTGTTTTTT CATLGTSGRNTGELFF
. . TRBJ2-1 TRBV6-5 TGTGCCACGGCCAGGGGTCGAAGCTCCTACAATGAGCAGTTCTTC CATARGRSSYNEQFF
once . TRBJ2-7 TRBV4-2 TGTGCCAGCAGCCCGCTGGGACGGGGCTACGAGCAGTACTTC CASSPLGRGYEQYF
. . TRBJ1-2 TRBV4-3 TGCGCCAGCAGCCAAGAAAGGATACTCAGACCCTATGGCTACACCTTC CASSQERILRPYGYTF
. TRBD2 TRBJ2-1 TRBV14 TGTGCCAGCAGCCAAGAAAGACTAGCGGGCCTCAATGAGCAGTTCTTC CASSQERLAGLNEQFF
. . TRBJ2-1 TRBV4-2 TGTGCCAGCAGCCAAGTCCCCGGAGATGAGCAGTTCTTC CASSQVPGDEQFF
. . TRBJ1-1 TRBV29-1 TGCAGCGGTATGACAGACACCGGGACTGAAGCTTTCTTT CSGMTDTGTEAFF
. TRBD2 TRBJ2-1 TRBV14 TGTGCCAGCAGCCAACTACCCGGGGGGACTAGCGGGAGTGGTTCCTACAATGAGCAGTTCTTC CASSQLPGGTSGSGSYNEQFF
. . TRBJ2-1 TRBV27 TGTGCCAGCAGTTTCAGCGGGGGACAGTACAATGAGCAGTTCTTC CASSFSGGQYNEQFF
. . TRBJ1-1 TRBV10-3 TGTGCCATCAGTCCTGGAGGGCCGAACACTGAAGCTTTCTTT CAISPGGPNTEAFF
. TRBD2 TRBJ2-7 TRBV6-6 TGTGCCAGCAGTTACAAGTCTCCAGCGGGACCAAACGAGCAGTACTTC CASSYKSPAGPNEQYF
. TRBD2 TRBJ2-1 TRBV7-3 TGTGCCAGCAGCCGCGCCGGGACTAGCAGATACAATGAGCAGTTCTTC CASSRAGTSRYNEQFF
. . TRBJ2-1 TRBV5-1 TGCGCCAGCAGCTTAGGGCGACTAGAGCAGTTCTTC CASSLGRLEQFF
. . TRBJ1-5 TRBV4-1 TGCGCCAGCAGCCAAGGAGCGGATAGCAATCAGCCCCAGCATTTT CASSQGADSNQPQHF
once . TRBJ1-6 TRBV4-3 TGCGCCAGCAGCCAAGATCGAGGGCGGAATTCACCCCTCCACTTT CASSQDRGRNSPLHF
. TRBD2 TRBJ2-1 TRBV5-4 TGTGCCAGCAGCCCGGGACTAGCGGGCTACAATGAGCAGTTCTTC CASSPGLAGYNEQFF
. TRBD2 TRBJ2-7 TRBV27 TGTGCCAGCAGTTTTTATCGGACTAGCGGGGTAACCTACGAGCAGTACTTC CASSFYRTSGVTYEQYF
once TRBD1 TRBJ1-2 TRBV27 TGTGCCAGCTCGGAACAGGGGACGGATGGCTACACCTTC CASSEQGTDGYTF
. . TRBJ1-1 TRBV7-9 TGTGCCAGCAGCTTCAACAGGAACACTGAAGCTTTCTTT CASSFNRNTEAFF
. . TRBJ1-2 TRBV7-8 TGTGCCAGCAGCCCCTCGAGGTATAACTATGGCTACACCTTC CASSPSRYNYGYTF
. . TRBJ2-3 TRBV27 TGTGCCAGCAGTTTAGGGACCGCGGCAGATACGCAGTATTTT CASSLGTAADTQYF
. . TRBJ1-1 TRBV9 TGTGCCAGCAGCACGGGGGGTCGGGGCGCTGAAGCTTTCTTT CASSTGGRGAEAFF
. TRBD2 TRBJ2-1 TRBV9 TGTGCCAGCAGCCCACTTCTCGGGACTAACTCCTACAATGAGCAGTTCTTC CASSPLLGTNSYNEQFF
. . TRBJ1-1 TRBV27 TGTGCCAGCAGTTTATCGTTTAAGGCCCTAAGGGGGAACACTGAAGCTTTCTTT CASSLSFKALRGNTEAFF